This section outlines one T cell receptor (beta chain) sequence together with its context. Trimming shortened V by 3 bases and J by 3 bases, and 10 bases separated the two germline ends. The CDR3 spans 14 residues. The germline gives CDR1 MDHEN, CDR2 SYDVKM. This sample stems from a study of CD8 T cells in Susac syndrome. Random hexamers primed reverse transcription of about 0.5 to 1 ug RNA. Each CDR3 protein gets one entry after TCRdb re-called the immunoSEQ multiplex PCR reads with MiXCR. Here the sample spans over 350,000 distinct CDR3 sequences, 85% to 90% being singletons. Sequencing was performed on CD8+ T cells from PBMCs. The chain couples TRBV28 to TRBJ2-3; a possible D gene is TRBD1 (6 bases). This sequence was found in a human donor with multiple sclerosis. CDR3: CASSFLQGTDTQYF. The CDR3 nucleotides read TGTGCCAGCAGTTTCTTACAGGGTACAGATACGCAGTATTTT.